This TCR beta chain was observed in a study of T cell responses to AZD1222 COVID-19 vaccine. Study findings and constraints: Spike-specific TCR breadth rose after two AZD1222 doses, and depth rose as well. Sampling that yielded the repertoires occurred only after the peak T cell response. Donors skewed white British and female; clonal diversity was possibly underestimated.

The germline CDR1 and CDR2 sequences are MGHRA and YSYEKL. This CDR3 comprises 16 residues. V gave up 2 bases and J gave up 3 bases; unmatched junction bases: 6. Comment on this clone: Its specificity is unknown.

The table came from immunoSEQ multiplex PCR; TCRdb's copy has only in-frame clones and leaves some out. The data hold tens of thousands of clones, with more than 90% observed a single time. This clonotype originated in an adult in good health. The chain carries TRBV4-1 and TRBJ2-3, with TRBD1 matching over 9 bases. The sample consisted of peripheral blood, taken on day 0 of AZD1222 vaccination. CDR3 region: CASSQPGTGKTDTQYF. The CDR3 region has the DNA TGCGCCAGCAGCCAACCCGGGACAGGGAAGACAGATACGCAGTATTTT.